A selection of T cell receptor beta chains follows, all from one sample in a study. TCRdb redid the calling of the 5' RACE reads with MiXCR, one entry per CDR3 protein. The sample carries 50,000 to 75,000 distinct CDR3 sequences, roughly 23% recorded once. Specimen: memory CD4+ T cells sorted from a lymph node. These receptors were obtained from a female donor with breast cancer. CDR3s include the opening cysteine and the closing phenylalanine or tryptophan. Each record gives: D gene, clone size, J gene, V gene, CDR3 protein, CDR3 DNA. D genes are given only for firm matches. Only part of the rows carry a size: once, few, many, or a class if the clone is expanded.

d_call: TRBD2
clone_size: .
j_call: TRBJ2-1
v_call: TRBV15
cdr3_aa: CATSREKAGGSYNEQFF
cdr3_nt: TGTGCCACCAGCAGAGAAAAGGCGGGAGGGTCCTACAATGAGCAGTTCTTC

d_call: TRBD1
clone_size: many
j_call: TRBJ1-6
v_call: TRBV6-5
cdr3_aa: CASTDRGNSPLHF
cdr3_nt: TGTGCCAGCACCGACAGGGGAAATTCACCCCTCCACTTT

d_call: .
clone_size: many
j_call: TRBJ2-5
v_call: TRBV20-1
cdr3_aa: CSAPGTILQETQYF
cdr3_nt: TGCAGTGCCCCCGGGACCATCCTTCAAGAGACCCAGTACTTC

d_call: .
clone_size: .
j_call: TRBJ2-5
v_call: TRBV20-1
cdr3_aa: CSARSNGGTETQYF
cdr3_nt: TGCAGTGCTAGATCCAACGGCGGGACGGAGACCCAGTACTTC

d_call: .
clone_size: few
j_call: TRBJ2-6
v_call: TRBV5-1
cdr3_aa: CASSGVASGANVLTF
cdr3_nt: TGCGCCAGCAGCGGGGTGGCTTCTGGGGCCAACGTCCTGACTTTC

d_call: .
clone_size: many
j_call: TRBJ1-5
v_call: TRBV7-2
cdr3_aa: CASSLQGLQPQHF
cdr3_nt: TGTGCCAGCAGCTTACAGGGGCTCCAGCCCCAGCATTTT

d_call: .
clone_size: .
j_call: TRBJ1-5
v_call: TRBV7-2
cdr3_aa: CASSLSVYQPQHF
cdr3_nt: TGTGCCAGCAGCTTATCGGTTTATCAGCCCCAGCATTTT

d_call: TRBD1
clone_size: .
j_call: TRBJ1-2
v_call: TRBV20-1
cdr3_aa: CSVTGTADGYTF
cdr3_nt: TGCAGTGTCACCGGGACAGCGGATGGCTACACCTTC

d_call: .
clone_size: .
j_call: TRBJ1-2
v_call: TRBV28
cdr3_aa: CASSFQGRYGYTF
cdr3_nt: TGTGCCAGCAGTTTCCAGGGGCGCTATGGCTACACCTTC

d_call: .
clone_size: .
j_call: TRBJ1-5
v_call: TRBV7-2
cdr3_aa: CASSLSPHQPQHF
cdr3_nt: TGTGCCAGCAGCTTAAGCCCGCATCAGCCCCAGCATTTT

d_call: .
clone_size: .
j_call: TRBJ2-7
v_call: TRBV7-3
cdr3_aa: CASSPNREVYEQYF
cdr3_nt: TGTGCCAGCAGCCCAAACAGGGAGGTGTACGAGCAGTACTTC

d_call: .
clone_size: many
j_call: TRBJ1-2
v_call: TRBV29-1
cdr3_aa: CSVEDSTDNYGYTF
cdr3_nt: TGCAGCGTTGAAGATTCGACGGACAACTATGGCTACACCTTC

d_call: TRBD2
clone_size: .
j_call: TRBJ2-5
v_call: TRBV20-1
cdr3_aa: CSARPPWTSGAQETQYF
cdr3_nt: TGCAGTGCTAGGCCCCCCTGGACTAGCGGGGCCCAAGAGACCCAGTACTTC

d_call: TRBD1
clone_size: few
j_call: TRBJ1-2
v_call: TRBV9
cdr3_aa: CASSVLTGGGYGYTF
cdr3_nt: TGTGCCAGCAGTGTTTTGACAGGGGGCGGCTATGGCTACACCTTC

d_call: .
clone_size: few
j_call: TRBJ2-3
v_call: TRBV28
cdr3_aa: CASSLRNRLEDTQYF
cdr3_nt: TGTGCCAGCAGTTTGCGAAACCGCCTGGAAGATACGCAGTATTTT

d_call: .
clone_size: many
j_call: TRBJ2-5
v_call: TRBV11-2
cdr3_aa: CASSSGGGRASGETQYF
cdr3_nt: TGTGCCAGCAGCTCCGGGGGAGGCCGGGCCAGTGGGGAGACCCAGTACTTC

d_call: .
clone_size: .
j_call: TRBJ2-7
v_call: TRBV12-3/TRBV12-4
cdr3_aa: CASSISYEQYF
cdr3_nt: TGTGCCAGCAGTATCTCCTACGAGCAGTACTTC

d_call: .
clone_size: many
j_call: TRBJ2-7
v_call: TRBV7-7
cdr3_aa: CASSPQVSSYEQYF
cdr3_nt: TGTGCTAGCAGCCCTCAGGTCAGCTCCTACGAGCAGTACTTC

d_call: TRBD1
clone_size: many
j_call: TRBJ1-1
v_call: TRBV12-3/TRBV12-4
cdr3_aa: CASSLVGQGIEAFF
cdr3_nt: TGTGCCAGCAGTTTAGTGGGACAGGGAATTGAAGCTTTCTTT

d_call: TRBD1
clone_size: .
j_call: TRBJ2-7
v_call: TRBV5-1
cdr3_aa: CASRLQGGYEQYF
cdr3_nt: TGCGCCAGCAGACTACAGGGGGGCTACGAGCAGTACTTC

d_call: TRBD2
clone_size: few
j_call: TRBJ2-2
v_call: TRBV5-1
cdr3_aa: CASSPQLAGTGELFF
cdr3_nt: TGCGCCAGCAGCCCCCAACTAGCGGGTACCGGGGAGCTGTTTTTT

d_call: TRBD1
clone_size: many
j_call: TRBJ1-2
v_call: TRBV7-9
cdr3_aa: CASSLARDRGDYTF
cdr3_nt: TGTGCCAGCAGCTTAGCCCGGGACAGGGGGGACTACACCTTC

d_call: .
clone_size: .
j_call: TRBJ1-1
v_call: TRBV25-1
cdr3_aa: CASQGLGLNTEAFF
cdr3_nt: TGTGCCAGCCAGGGGCTGGGGCTGAACACTGAAGCTTTCTTT

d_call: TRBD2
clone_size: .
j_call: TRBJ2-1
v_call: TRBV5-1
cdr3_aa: CASSSTCGSGRSYNEQFF
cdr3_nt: TGCGCCAGCAGCTCGACTTGCGGGAGTGGGAGGTCCTACAATGAGCAGTTCTTC

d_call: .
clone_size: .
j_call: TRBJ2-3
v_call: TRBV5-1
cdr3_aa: CASSQLGTRIGTDTQYF
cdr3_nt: TGCGCCAGCAGTCAGCTCGGGACGAGGATTGGGACAGATACGCAGTATTTT

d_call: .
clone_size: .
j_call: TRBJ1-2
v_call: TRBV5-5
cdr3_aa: CASTFSFQPNYGYTF
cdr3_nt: TGTGCCAGCACCTTTTCCTTTCAGCCTAACTATGGCTACACCTTC

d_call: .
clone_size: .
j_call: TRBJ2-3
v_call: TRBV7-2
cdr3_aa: CASSLDRGSTDTQYF
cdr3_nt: TGTGCCAGCAGCTTAGACCGGGGGAGCACAGATACGCAGTATTTT

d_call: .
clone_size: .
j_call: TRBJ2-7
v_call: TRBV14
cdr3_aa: CASSQVDSHYEQYF
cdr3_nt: TGTGCCAGCAGCCAAGTTGATAGCCACTACGAGCAGTACTTC

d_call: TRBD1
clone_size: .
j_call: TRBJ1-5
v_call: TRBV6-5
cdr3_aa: CASSYSRQGGQPQHF
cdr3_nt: TGTGCCAGCAGTTACTCTAGACAGGGAGGACAGCCCCAGCATTTT

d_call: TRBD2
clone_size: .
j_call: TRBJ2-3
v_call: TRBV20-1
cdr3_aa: CGASGGAQLGTDTQYF
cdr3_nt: TGCGGTGCTAGCGGGGGGGCCCAGTTAGGCACAGATACGCAGTATTTT

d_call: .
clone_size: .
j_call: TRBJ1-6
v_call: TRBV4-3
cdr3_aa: CASSQDDRNNSPLHF
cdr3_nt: TGCGCCAGCAGCCAAGATGACAGGAATAATTCACCCCTCCACTTT

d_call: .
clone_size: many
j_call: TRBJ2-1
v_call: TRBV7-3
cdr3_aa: CASSLGYQGSEQFF
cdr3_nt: TGTGCCAGCAGCTTAGGCTATCAGGGGAGTGAGCAGTTCTTC

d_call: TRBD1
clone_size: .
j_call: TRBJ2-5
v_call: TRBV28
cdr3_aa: CASSPGQGREAQYF
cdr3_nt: TGTGCCAGCAGTCCGGGACAGGGGAGAGAGGCCCAGTACTTC

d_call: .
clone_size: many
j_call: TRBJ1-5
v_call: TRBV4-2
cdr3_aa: CASSQDRGAGDIGHYSNQPQHF
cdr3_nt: TGTGCCAGCAGCCAAGATCGGGGGGCCGGGGACATAGGCCATTATAGCAATCAGCCCCAGCATTTT

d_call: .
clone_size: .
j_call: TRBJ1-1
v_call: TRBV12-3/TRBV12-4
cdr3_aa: CASSLVSGGAEAFF
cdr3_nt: TGTGCCAGCAGTTTAGTATCCGGGGGCGCTGAAGCTTTCTTT

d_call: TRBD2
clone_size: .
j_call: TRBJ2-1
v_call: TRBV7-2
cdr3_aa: CASSRGLAAYNEQFF
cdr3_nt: TGTGCCAGCAGCAGGGGACTAGCGGCCTACAATGAGCAGTTCTTC

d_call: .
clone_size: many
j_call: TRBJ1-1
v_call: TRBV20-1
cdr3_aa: CSARPTGIEAFF
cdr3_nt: TGCAGTGCTAGACCCACAGGAATTGAAGCTTTCTTT

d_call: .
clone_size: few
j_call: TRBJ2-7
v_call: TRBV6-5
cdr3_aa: CASRVRYEQYF
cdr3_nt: TGTGCCAGCAGAGTCCGCTACGAGCAGTACTTC

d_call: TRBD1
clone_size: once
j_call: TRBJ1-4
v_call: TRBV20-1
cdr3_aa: CSATPGQGDEKLFF
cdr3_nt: TGCAGTGCTACCCCGGGACAGGGAGATGAAAAACTGTTTTTT

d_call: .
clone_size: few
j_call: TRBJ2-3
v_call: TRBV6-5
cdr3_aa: CASSYGTTGTDTQYF
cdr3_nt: TGTGCCAGCAGTTACGGGACCACTGGCACAGATACGCAGTATTTT

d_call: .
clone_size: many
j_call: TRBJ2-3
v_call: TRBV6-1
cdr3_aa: CASSGQIDTQYF
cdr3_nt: TGTGCCAGCAGTGGACAGATTGACACGCAGTATTTT

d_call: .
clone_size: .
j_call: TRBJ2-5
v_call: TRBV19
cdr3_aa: CASSGLDGLETQYF
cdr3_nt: TGTGCCAGTAGCGGATTGGACGGGCTAGAGACCCAGTACTTC

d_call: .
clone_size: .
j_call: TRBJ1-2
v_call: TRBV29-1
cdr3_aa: CSVTDSLGYTF
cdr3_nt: TGCAGCGTTACCGACAGTCTCGGCTACACCTTC

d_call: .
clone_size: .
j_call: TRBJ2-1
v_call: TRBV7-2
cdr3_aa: CASSLMSELFF
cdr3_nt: TGTGCCAGCAGCTTAATGAGTGAGCTGTTCTTC

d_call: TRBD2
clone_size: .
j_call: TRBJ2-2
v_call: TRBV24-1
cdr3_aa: CATSAQRGKATGELFF
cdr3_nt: TGTGCCACCAGTGCCCAGCGGGGGAAGGCCACCGGGGAGCTGTTTTTT

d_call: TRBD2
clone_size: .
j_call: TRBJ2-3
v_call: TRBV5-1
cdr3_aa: CASSEGLVTDTQYF
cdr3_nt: TGCGCCAGCAGCGAAGGACTAGTAACAGATACGCAGTATTTT

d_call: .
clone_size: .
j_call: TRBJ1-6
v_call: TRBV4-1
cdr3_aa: CASSSRGERNSPLHF
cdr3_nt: TGCGCCAGCAGCTCACGGGGGGAGCGGAATTCACCCCTCCACTTT

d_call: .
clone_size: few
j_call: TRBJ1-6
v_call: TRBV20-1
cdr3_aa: CSARDFDRGSYNSPLHF
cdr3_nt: TGCAGTGCTAGAGATTTCGACAGAGGCTCCTATAATTCACCCCTCCACTTT

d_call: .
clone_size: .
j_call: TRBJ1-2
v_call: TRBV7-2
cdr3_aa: CANSSQGVGGYTF
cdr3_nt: TGTGCCAACAGCTCACAGGGTGTAGGGGGCTACACCTTC

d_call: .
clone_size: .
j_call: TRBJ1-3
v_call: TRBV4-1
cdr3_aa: CASSQVGTDSGNTIYF
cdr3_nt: TGTGCCAGCAGCCAAGTAGGCACAGATTCTGGAAACACCATATATTTT

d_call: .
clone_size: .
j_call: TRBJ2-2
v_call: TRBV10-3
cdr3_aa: CATLRGATGELFF
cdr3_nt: TGTGCCACACTACGGGGGGCGACCGGGGAGCTGTTTTTT

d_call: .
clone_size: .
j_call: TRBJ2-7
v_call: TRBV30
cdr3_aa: CAWTRAANYEQYF
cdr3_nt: TGTGCCTGGACCCGGGCCGCCAACTACGAGCAGTACTTC

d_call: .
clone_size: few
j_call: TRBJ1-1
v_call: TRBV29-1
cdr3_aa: CSVGWGRDTEASF
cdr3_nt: TGCAGCGTGGGGTGGGGCAGGGACACTGAAGCTTCCTTT

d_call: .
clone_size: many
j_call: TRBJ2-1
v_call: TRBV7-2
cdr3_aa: CASSLSQGSYNEQFF
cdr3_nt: TGTGCCAGCAGCTTAAGCCAGGGGTCCTACAATGAGCAGTTCTTC

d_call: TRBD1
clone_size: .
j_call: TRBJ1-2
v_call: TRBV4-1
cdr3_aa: CASSHNPGQGYGYTF
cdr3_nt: TGCGCCAGCAGCCACAATCCGGGACAGGGCTATGGCTACACCTTC

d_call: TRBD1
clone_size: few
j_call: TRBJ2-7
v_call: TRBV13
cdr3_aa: CASSHDRAGEQYF
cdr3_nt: TGTGCCAGCAGCCATGACAGGGCCGGCGAGCAGTACTTC

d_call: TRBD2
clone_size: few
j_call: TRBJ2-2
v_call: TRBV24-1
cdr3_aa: CATSDSSTSGASGELFF
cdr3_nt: TGTGCCACCAGTGATTCGTCGACTAGCGGGGCTTCTGGGGAGCTGTTTTTT